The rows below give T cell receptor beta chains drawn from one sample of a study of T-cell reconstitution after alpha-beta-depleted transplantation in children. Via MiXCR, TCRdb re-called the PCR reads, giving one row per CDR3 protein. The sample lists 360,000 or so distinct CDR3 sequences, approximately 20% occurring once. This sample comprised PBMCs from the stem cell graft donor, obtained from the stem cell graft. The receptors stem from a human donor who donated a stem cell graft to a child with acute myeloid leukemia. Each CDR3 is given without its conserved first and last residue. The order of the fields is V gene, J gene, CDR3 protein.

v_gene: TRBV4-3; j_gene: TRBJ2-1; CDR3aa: ASSQGRTVGSYNEQF
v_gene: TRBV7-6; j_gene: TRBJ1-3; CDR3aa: ASSPGASSGNTIY
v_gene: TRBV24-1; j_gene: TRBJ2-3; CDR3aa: ATSDLSSGMGSTDTQY
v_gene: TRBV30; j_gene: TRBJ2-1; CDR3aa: AWRRPGYNEQF
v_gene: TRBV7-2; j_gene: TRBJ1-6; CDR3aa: ASSLRIVSNNSPLH
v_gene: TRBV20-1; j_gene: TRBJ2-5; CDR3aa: SARVVYGTTQQETQY
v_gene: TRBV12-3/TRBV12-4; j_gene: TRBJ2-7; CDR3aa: ASSWTTYEQY
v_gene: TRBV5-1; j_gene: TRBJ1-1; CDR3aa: ASSITGGPEAF
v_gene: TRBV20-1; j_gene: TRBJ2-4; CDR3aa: SARDGLAQGKNIQY
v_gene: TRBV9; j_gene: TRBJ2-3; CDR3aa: ASSVSAPSTDTQY
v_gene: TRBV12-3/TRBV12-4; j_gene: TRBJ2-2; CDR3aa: ASSAVVAESGELF
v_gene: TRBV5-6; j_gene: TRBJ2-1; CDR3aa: ASSLAAGLANNEQF
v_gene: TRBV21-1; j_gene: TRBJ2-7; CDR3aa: ASSKGGALYEQY
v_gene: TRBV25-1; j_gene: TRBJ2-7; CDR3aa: ASTRTGTYEQY
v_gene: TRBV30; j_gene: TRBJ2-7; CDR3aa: AWNGQGGTYEQY
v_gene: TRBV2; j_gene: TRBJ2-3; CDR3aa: ASKADSTDTQY
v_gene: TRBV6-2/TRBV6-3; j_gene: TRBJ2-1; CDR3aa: ASSYGLENEQF
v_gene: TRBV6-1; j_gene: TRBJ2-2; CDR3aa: ASIGSGVNTGELF
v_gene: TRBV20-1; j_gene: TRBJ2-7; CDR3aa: SAPLGCSYEQY
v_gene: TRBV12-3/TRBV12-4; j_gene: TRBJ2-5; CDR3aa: ASEDRAQETQY
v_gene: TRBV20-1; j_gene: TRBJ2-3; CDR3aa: SAKTGALAGSTDTQY
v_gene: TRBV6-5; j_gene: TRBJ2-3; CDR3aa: ASSYSSGRPDTQY
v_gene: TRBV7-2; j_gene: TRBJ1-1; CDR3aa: ASSPTGGQNTEAF
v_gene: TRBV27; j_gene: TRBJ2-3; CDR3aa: ASSPRLAGVSDTQY
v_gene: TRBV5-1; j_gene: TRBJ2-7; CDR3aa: ASSDRYDRDLREQY
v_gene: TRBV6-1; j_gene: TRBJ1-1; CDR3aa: ASTQGSGTEAF
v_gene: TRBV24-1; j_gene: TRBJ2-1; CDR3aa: ATGDRAANEQF
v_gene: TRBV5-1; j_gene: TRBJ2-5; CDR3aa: ASSLGPAGVQETQY
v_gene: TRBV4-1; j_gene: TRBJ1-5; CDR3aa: ASSQAKELSNQPQH
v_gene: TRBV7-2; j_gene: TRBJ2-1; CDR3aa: ATPGTTGNEQF
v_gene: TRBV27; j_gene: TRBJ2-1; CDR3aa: ASSYRGEGF
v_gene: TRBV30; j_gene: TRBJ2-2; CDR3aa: AWSVSQSGELF
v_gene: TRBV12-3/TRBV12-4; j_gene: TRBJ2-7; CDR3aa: ASSASGRRQY
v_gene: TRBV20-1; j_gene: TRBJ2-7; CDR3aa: SARDQDITYEQY
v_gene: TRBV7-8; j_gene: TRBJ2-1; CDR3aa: ASSLPRTGGSYNEQF
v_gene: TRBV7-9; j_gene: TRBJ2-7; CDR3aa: ASSLALGREQY
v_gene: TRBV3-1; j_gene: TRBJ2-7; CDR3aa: ASSQGPPAGVGYEQY